This T cell receptor beta chain originates from a study of post-analysis software for immune sequencing data. Study in general: Multiple sclerosis in the patients followed relapsing-remitting, secondary progressive and progressive-relapsing courses.

Trimming took 3 bases from V and 5 from J; bases not matched to a gene: 11. Germline CDR1 is MDHEN and CDR2 is SYDVKM. The CDR3 covers 16 residues. This clonotype was seen repeatedly, ten times or more. Antigen: not known. Findings and caveats of the study: Patients used a handful of TRBV segments, including TRBV5-6, TRBV5-1 and TRBV20-1, more often than controls. With F measure, samples from one preparation batch clustered together strongly. Comparison with controls showed significantly lower normalized Chao1 diversity in multiple sclerosis patients.

The library was made from cDNA and included unique molecular identifiers. The yield from approximately 1 to 10 million T cells was approximately 500,000 cDNA molecules in total. TCRdb re-called the PCR reads through MiXCR, storing one row per CDR3 protein. Here the sample spans under 200,000 distinct CDR3 sequences, approximately 30% being singletons. The gene calls are TRBV28 and TRBJ2-7, with 9 positions matching TRBD1. This clonotype originated in a girl aged 2-17 years with multiple sclerosis. The sequencing sample was made of blood. The CDR3 spells CASSFPSRTGVHEQYF. CDR3 nucleotide sequence: TGTGCCAGCAGTTTCCCCTCAAGGACAGGGGTCCACGAGCAGTACTTC.